Listed here are 28 T cell receptor beta chains from one sample, sequenced in a study of T cells in Graves' hyperthyroidism and ophthalmopathy. Amplification yielded TCR beta CDR3 regions, with RNA transcripts as the source. First-round RT-PCR with HTBI primers amplified the TCR CDR3 region. TCRdb re-called the multiplex PCR reads with MiXCR, one entry per CDR3 protein. Among around 600,000 distinct CDR3 sequences listed, 13% to 15% were seen once. Sequenced sample: blood. The source is a woman aged 18-29 years with Graves' ophthalmopathy.

V usage is TRBV7-2 and J usage is TRBJ2-3; 10 bases are a match to TRBD1. CDR1 is SGHTA, CDR2 FQGNSA, per germline. Trimming removed 7 bases from V and 10 bases from J; junction bases left unmatched: 11. The CDR3 contains 14 residues. The DNA of the CDR3 is TGTGCCAGCACCCGACGGGGACAGGGGCTCCCGCAGTATTTT. This translates into CASTRRGQGLPQYF. The variable domain in full, with the rest retrieved from reference TRBV7-2 and TRBJ2-3, is GAGVSQSPSNKVTEKGKDVELRCDPISGHTALYWYRQSLGQGLEFLIYFQGNSAPDKSGLPSDRFSAERTGGSVSTLTIQRTQQEDSAVYLCASTRRGQGLPQYFGPGTRLTVL.

This clonotype occurred many times. V gene TRBV19 combines with J gene TRBJ1-1, with a tentative D call TRBD1 (5 bases). Germline-derived CDR1 and CDR2 are LNHDA and SQIVND (reference sequence). The CDR3 runs to 15 residues. V dropped 5 bases and J dropped 2 bases, with 15 bases sitting between them. The DNA of the CDR3 is TGTGCCAGTAGTCGCCCTAGGTGGGGCAACACTGAAGCTTTCTTT. Translated: CASSRPRWGNTEAFF.

The table lists this clonotype with a few counts. This sequence joins TRBV30 and TRBJ1-2, with a weak D call TRBD1 (6 bases). Germline CDR1 is GTSNPN and CDR2 is SVGIG (reference sequence). The CDR3 has 16 residues. V shed 4 bases and J shed 0 bases, with 18 bases lying between them. This chain's CDR3 is CAWTRPTGKANYGYTF. The CDR3 coding sequence is TGTGCCTGGACCCGACCCACAGGGAAAGCTAACTATGGCTACACCTTC.

This clonotype was picked up many times. The rearrangement links TRBV7-6 to TRBJ2-5; 10 bases align to TRBD2. The CDR3 is 15 residues long. The V gene end was trimmed by 5 bases and the J gene end by 3 bases; junction bases not matched to a gene: 6. Looked up from germline, CDR1 is SGHVS and CDR2 is FNYEAQ. CDR3 coding DNA: TGTGCCAGCAGCCATTGGAGCGGGAGGGAAGAGACCCAGTACTTC. Translation gives CASSHWSGREETQYF.

This clonotype was picked up a small number of times. This chain joins TRBV12-3 or TRBV12-4 and TRBJ2-1; the match to TRBD2 covers 12 bases. V lost 3 bases, J lost 5 bases, and 2 bases stayed unmatched. The CDR3 loop spans 15 amino acids. The CDR3 DNA follows: TGTGCCAGCAGTTTTAGACTAGCGGGAGACAATGAGCAGTTCTTC. Its translation: CASSFRLAGDNEQFF.

This clonotype was seen more than once but under ten times. The chain employs TRBV9 and TRBJ1-2; 9 positions agree with TRBD1. The CDR3 is 15 amino acids. V dropped 0 bases and J dropped 7; count of bases not matched to a gene: 7. Germline V gene data show CDR1 as SGDLS and CDR2 as YYNGEE. CDR3 sequence: CASSVDRDRAGGYTF. The CDR3 DNA follows: TGTGCCAGCAGCGTAGACCGGGACAGGGCTGGTGGCTACACCTTC.

V is TRBV24-1 and J is TRBJ1-1; D is undetermined. V lost 6 bases and J 1 base, leaving 14 bases between the germline ends. CDR3 length equals 15 residues. The germline CDR1 and CDR2 sequences are KGHDR and SFDVKD. CDR3 nucleotides: TGTGCCACCAGTCACTCGACGGCAGGGAACACTGAAGCTTTCTTT. Residues: CATSHSTAGNTEAFF.

This clonotype was recorded many times. The genes are TRBV5-6 and TRBJ1-2; D remains ambiguous. The CDR3 spans 17 residues. Per germline, CDR1 SGHDT and CDR2 YYEEEE. The V gene lost 0 bases and the J gene lost 4 bases, with 19 bases spanning the gap. Here the CDR3 DNA reads TGTGCCAGCAGCTTGGCCCGGCGGCCCCAACGGAGCTATGGCTACACCTTC. Its protein product is CASSLARRPQRSYGYTF.

This clonotype has only a few counts. The CDR3 sequence: CASSQNRDRAYNEQFF. CDR3 in DNA: TGCGCCAGCAGCCAGAACCGGGACAGGGCGTACAATGAGCAGTTCTTC. The gene calls are TRBV4-3 and TRBJ2-1, with 9 bases fitting TRBD1. J gave up 4 bases and V 3 bases, and 7 bases lay outside the gene matches. CDR3 length: 16 residues. The V gene's germline CDR1 is LGHNA and CDR2 YSLEER.

Points on this clonotype: One junction end disagrees with the germline gene, perhaps due to a read error. The chain recombines TRBV24-1 with TRBJ2-1; tentative D call: TRBD2 (6 bases). This CDR3 comprises 16 residues. Germline CDR1 is KGHDR and CDR2 is SFDVKD. CDR3: CAASSGDGGSYNEQFF. In DNA form, the CDR3 reads TGTGCCGCCAGTTCGGGGGACGGAGGCTCCTACAATGAGCAGTTCTTC.

This chain connects TRBV28 to TRBJ2-7, with a possible D match to TRBD1 (6 bases). This CDR3 has 13 amino acids. V was clipped by 4 bases and J by 4 bases, with 11 bases between them. Germline assignment: CDR1 MDHEN and CDR2 SYDVKM. CDR3 in DNA: TGTGCCAGCAGTTCCGGACAGCAGTACGAGCAGTACTTC. It encodes CASSSGQQYEQYF.

The CDR3 here is CASSPRPGSSYEQYF. CDR3 nucleotide sequence: TGTGCCAGCAGCCCCCGGCCGGGGAGCTCCTACGAGCAGTACTTC. The rearrangement links TRBV9 to TRBJ2-7, with D tentatively TRBD2 (5 bases). The CDR3 is made up of 15 amino acids. V lost 4 bases and J 0 bases, leaving 14 bases between the germline ends. Per the germline V gene, CDR1 is SGDLS and CDR2 is YYNGEE.

This clonotype was counted between two and nine times. V usage is TRBV2 and J usage is TRBJ2-7, with 11 bases matching TRBD1. Germline V gene sequence: CDR1 SNHLY, CDR2 FYNNEI. The trim removed 4 bases at V and 5 bases at J, leaving 4 bases unmatched. The CDR3 runs 14 residues. The chain's CDR3 is CASSVGQGADEQYF. CDR3 in DNA: TGTGCCAGCAGTGTAGGACAGGGGGCTGACGAGCAGTACTTC.

This clonotype was detected ten times or more. The V call is TRBV11-2, the J call TRBJ2-3, with D possibly matching TRBD1 (5 bases). Trimming took 2 bases from V and 1 from J, leaving 13 bases between them. Per germline, CDR1 SGHAT and CDR2 FQNNGV. The CDR3 extends over 16 amino acids. CDR3 DNA sequence: TGTGCCAGCAGCTTAATGGGGCAGGGCCGCACAGATACGCAGTATTTT. As protein: CASSLMGQGRTDTQYF.

This clonotype was seen a handful of times. The chain has TRBV20-1 and TRBJ1-4, with TRBD1 identical over 7 bases. J gave up 4 bases and V 0 bases, and 2 bases lay outside the gene matches. The CDR3 has 14 residues. Germline CDR1 and CDR2: DFQATT and SNEGSKA (reference sequence). The DNA for the CDR3 is TGCAGTGCTAGAGATGGGACAGTTAATGAAAAACTGTTTTTT. The encoded protein is CSARDGTVNEKLFF.

This clonotype occurred many times. V is TRBV2 and J is TRBJ1-2; 10 bases are a match to TRBD1. CDR1 and CDR2 from the germline V gene are SNHLY and FYNNEI. Losses at the gene ends were 7 bases for V and 0 bases for J; bases not matched to a gene: 8. CDR3 size: 16 residues. The CDR3 is CASIARDRGANYGYTF. The CDR3 coding sequence is TGTGCCAGCATCGCGAGGGACAGGGGAGCTAACTATGGCTACACCTTC.

The chain couples TRBV9 to TRBJ2-2; 8 bases are shared with TRBD1. The germline CDR1 and CDR2 sequences are SGDLS and YYNGEE. Trimming took 3 bases from V and 3 from J; bases not matched to a gene: 7. CDR3 length: 16 residues. Here the CDR3 reads CASSAGQGMDTGELFF. CDR3 nucleotides: TGTGCCAGCAGCGCTGGACAGGGAATGGACACCGGGGAGCTGTTTTTT.

This clonotype was recorded at least ten times. The V and J genes are TRBV5-8 and TRBJ1-5; tentatively, D is TRBD1 (6 bases). The CDR3 runs 18 residues. CDR1 and CDR2 from the germline V gene are SGHTS and YDEGEE. Trimming shortened V by 1 base and J by 0 bases, and 17 bases separated the two germline ends. The CDR3 DNA reads TGTGCCAGCAGCTTGCCCTTAGGGGGGACCTATAGCAATCAGCCCCAGCATTTT. Amino acid sequence: CASSLPLGGTYSNQPQHF.

This clonotype was recorded at least ten times. The J gene is TRBJ1-2, the V gene TRBV7-6, with TRBD1 as a possible D gene (6 bases). CDR1 and CDR2 (germline): SGHVS, FNYEAQ. The CDR3 runs 17 residues. V was cut by 3 bases and J by 1 base, with 18 bases left in between. As DNA, the CDR3 is TGTGCCAGCAGCTTGGGCCCGCCGGGACAACTTAACTATGGCTACACCTTC. Protein: CASSLGPPGQLNYGYTF.

In this sample, this clonotype turned up many times. V gene TRBV7-9 combines with J gene TRBJ2-7; 9 positions agree with TRBD1. The CDR3 spans 15 residues. Looked up from germline, CDR1 is SEHNR and CDR2 is FQNEAQ (reference sequence). J gave up 0 bases and V 2 bases, and 2 bases lay outside the gene matches. CDR3 residues: CASSLLQGASYEQYF. DNA for the CDR3: TGTGCCAGCAGCTTACTACAGGGGGCCTCCTACGAGCAGTACTTC. Variable domain in full (rest from reference TRBV7-9 and TRBJ2-7): DTGVSQNPRHKITKRGQNVTFRCDPISEHNRLYWYRQTLGQGPEFLTYFQNEAQLEKSRLLSDRFSAERPKGSFSTLEIQRTEQGDSAMYLCASSLLQGASYEQYFGPGTRLTVT.

This clonotype was seen many times. This chain joins TRBV27 and TRBJ1-1, with 7 bases that match TRBD1. Unmatched junction bases numbered 5, after V lost 6 bases and J lost 7 bases. This CDR3 spans 12 amino acids. Germline-derived CDR1 and CDR2 are MNHEY and SMNVEV (reference sequence). CDR3 amino acids: CASRTGAGEAFF. CDR3 coding DNA: TGTGCCAGCAGAACAGGGGCTGGTGAAGCTTTCTTT.

Details on this clonotype: Since a much larger clone is just one base distant, this may be a read error. In nucleotides, the CDR3 is TGTGCCAGCAGCCCCCCCAGGACAGGGGAGAGGTTTGGGCAGTTCTTC. The encoded protein is CASSPPRTGERFGQFF. The V and J genes are TRBV7-9 and TRBJ2-1; 9 bases match TRBD1. The germline CDR1 and CDR2 sequences are SEHNR and FQNEAQ (reference sequence). The junction had 17 bases not matched to a gene; V was cut back by 5 bases and J by 12 bases. The CDR3 extends over 16 amino acids.

This clonotype was detected ten times or more. V usage is TRBV2 and J usage is TRBJ1-2, with unresolved D. CDR1 SNHLY and CDR2 FYNNEI come from the germline V gene. This CDR3 region has 14 residues. Deletions cut 8 bases from V and 0 bases from J, with 13 bases between. In DNA form, the CDR3 reads TGTGCCAGCGAGCGAGAGGTCCCTAACTATGGCTACACCTTC. Translated: CASEREVPNYGYTF.

This clonotype was picked up a small number of times. This CDR3 reads CASSLALFPRAVAKNIQYF. The CDR3 nucleotides are TGTGCCAGCAGCTTGGCATTGTTTCCCCGGGCTGTAGCCAAAAACATTCAGTACTTC. The chain uses TRBV5-5 and TRBJ2-4; D gene uncertain. Trimming removed 0 bases at V and 0 bases at J, with 19 bases between. The CDR3 sequence is 19 residues long. Looked up from germline, CDR1 is SGHKS and CDR2 is YYEKEE (reference sequence).

This clonotype came up many times. V usage is TRBV7-9 and J usage is TRBJ2-7; TRBD2 is a possible D gene (6 bases). CDR1 and CDR2 (germline): SEHNR, FQNEAQ (reference sequence). The CDR3 consists of 15 residues. Trimming cost V 1 base and J 3 bases, with 13 bases left between them. The CDR3 DNA reads TGTGCCAGCAGCTTAGTAGGAGGGACCTTCTACGAGCAGTACTTC. This encodes CASSLVGGTFYEQYF.

The rearrangement links TRBV7-6 to TRBJ2-1, with D unresolved. The V gene lost 5 bases and the J gene lost 4 bases, with 18 bases spanning the gap. The length of the CDR3 is 16 residues. The germline gives CDR1 SGHVS, CDR2 FNYEAQ. CDR3 in DNA: TGTGCCAGCAGCCTTGACCAGGCGGCGGCATACAATGAGCAGTTCTTC. Translating it yields CASSLDQAAAYNEQFF. The entire variable domain, with the rest obtained from reference TRBV7-6 and TRBJ2-1, is as follows: GAGVSQSPRYKVTKRGQDVALRCDPISGHVSLYWYRQALGQGPEFLTYFNYEAQQDKSGLPNDRFSAERPEGSISTLTIQRTEQRDSAMYRCASSLDQAAAYNEQFFGPGTRLTVL.

V gene TRBV19 combines with J gene TRBJ1-3; D remains unclear. V was pared by 2 bases and J by 7 bases, with 6 bases between. Germline assignment: CDR1 LNHDA and CDR2 SQIVND (reference sequence). The CDR3 contains 12 residues. CDR3: CASSILGNTIYF. CDR3 nucleotide sequence: TGTGCCAGTAGTATATTAGGGAACACCATATATTTT.

This clonotype was observed many times. The chain joins TRBV24-1 to TRBJ2-7; 10 nucleotides line up with TRBD1. This CDR3 is built from 13 residues. CDR1 and CDR2 from the germline V gene are KGHDR and SFDVKD. Trimming removed 9 bases from V and 5 bases from J; junction bases left unmatched: 6. The CDR3 spells CATGGQGIDEQYF. CDR3 sequence (DNA): TGTGCCACCGGGGGACAGGGGATCGACGAGCAGTACTTC.